What follows are 17 T cell receptor beta chains derived from one specimen sequenced in a study of tumor-infiltrating lymphocytes in primary liver carcinoma. A primer in the constant region served to generate TCR beta cDNA from around 500 ng of total RNA. Three-round nested multiplex PCR performed with slightly modified ARM-PCR produced the TCR beta libraries. The first two PCR rounds used TRBV1-TRBV30 forward primers with a C-beta reverse primer, about 10 cycles each. TCRdb processed the multiplex PCR reads anew with MiXCR; each CDR3 protein has one entry. The table includes just over 300,000 distinct CDR3 sequences, roughly 60% detected once. In addition to blood RNA drawn from unsorted whole blood, germline DNA was extracted. Source material: peripheral blood. The source is a woman in her 30s with primary liver carcinoma and hepatitis B virus infection.

V and J are TRBV12-3 or TRBV12-4 and TRBJ2-1; TRBD2 might be the D (5 bases). V lost 7 bases and J lost 10, with 14 bases in between. CDR3 length: 12 residues. CDR3 protein: CASNLSRGEQFF. In DNA, the CDR3 is TGTGCCAGCAATTTGAGTCGCGGGGAGCAGTTCTTC.

To note about this clonotype: No conserved phenylalanine or tryptophan is present at the end of the CDR3, so a read error is the likely explanation. The rearrangement uses TRBV30 and TRBJ2-1; D uncertain. V lost 0 bases and J lost 8, with 11 bases in between. The germline CDR1 and CDR2 sequences are GTSNPN and SVGIG (reference sequence). This CDR3 is built from 13 residues. The CDR3 protein is CAWSVLSVDEQFL. The CDR3 nucleotides read TGTGCCTGGAGTGTACTGTCGGTGGATGAGCAGTTCTTA.

The CDR3: CAWSVRGGIKEKLFF. The CDR3 bases are TGTGCCTGGAGTGTACGTGGGGGAATTAAGGAAAAACTGTTTTTT. V usage is TRBV30 and J usage is TRBJ1-4; D possibly corresponds to TRBD1 (5 bases). From germline, CDR1 is GTSNPN and CDR2 SVGIG (reference sequence). CDR3 size: 15 residues. Trimming took 0 bases from V and 8 from J, leaving 16 bases between them.

Concerning this clonotype itself: A read error is likely, as this CDR3 ends without the conserved phenylalanine or tryptophan. This chain uses TRBV11-2 with TRBJ2-7; weak D call: TRBD2 (6 bases). In germline, CDR1 is SGHAT, CDR2 FQNNGV. The ends were cut back, 7 bases at V and 1 base at J, with 17 bases in the middle. The CDR3 has 15 amino acids. CDR3 loop: CASIFQGGSSYEQYL. In nucleotides, the CDR3 is TGTGCCAGCATCTTCCAGGGAGGCAGTTCCTACGAGCAGTACTTA.

This clonotype was recorded many times. V usage is TRBV29-1 and J usage is TRBJ2-5; 9 nucleotides align to TRBD2. Germline CDR1 reads SQVTM; CDR2 reads ANQGSEA. This CDR3 contains 13 residues. Losses at the gene ends were 4 bases for V and 5 bases for J; bases not matched to a gene: 5. In DNA, the CDR3 is TGCAGCGTTGGTCTAGCGGGGCGGGAGACCCAGTACTTC. Amino acids: CSVGLAGRETQYF.

The table lists this clonotype with many counts. CDR3 in DNA: TGCAGCGTTGGTGCGGGTAATTATGGCTACACCTTC. Its protein product is CSVGAGNYGYTF. This chain joins TRBV29-1 and TRBJ1-2; D is ambiguous. The CDR3 has 12 residues. Per the germline V gene, CDR1 is SQVTM and CDR2 is ANQGSEA. Trimming cost V 4 bases and J 5 bases, with 11 bases left between them.

Concerning this clonotype: This may arise from a read error, as a much more abundant clone is one base away. V and J are TRBV4-2 and TRBJ2-7; 12 bases match TRBD2. Germline V gene sequence: CDR1 LGHNA, CDR2 YNFKEQ. The CDR3 totals 15 residues. The DNA for the CDR3 is TGTGCCAGCAGCCAAGGGACTAGCGGGAACCACGAGCAGCACTTC. This gives the protein CASSQGTSGNHEQHF.

CDR3 nucleotides: TGTGCCAACGGCCCGCGACAGGGAGGTGAAGCTTTCTTT. As protein: CANGPRQGGEAFF. The V call is TRBV11-2, the J call TRBJ1-1; 7 bases are shared with TRBD1. Germline CDR1 reads SGHAT; CDR2 reads FQNNGV. J was trimmed by 7 bases and V by 10 bases; bases with no gene match: 12. The CDR3 runs 13 residues.

This chain connects TRBV5-4 to TRBJ2-5, with 7 bases identical to TRBD2. V lost 6 bases to trimming and J lost 4 bases; unmatched junction nucleotides: 15. This CDR3 region has 16 residues. Germline V lookup: CDR1 SGHNT, CDR2 YYREEE (reference sequence). In DNA form, the CDR3 reads TGTGCCAGCACCACCCGGGGCGGGAGTAGATCAGAGACCCAGTACTTC. Protein: CASTTRGGSRSETQYF.

A note on this clonotype: Since a much larger clone is just one base distant, this may be a read error. V is TRBV4-2 and J is TRBJ2-7, with D unclear. The CDR3 extends over 13 amino acids. The germline gives CDR1 LGHNA, CDR2 YNFKEQ. CDR3 residues: CASGQDGYYEQYF. DNA for the CDR3: TGTGCCAGCGGCCAAGACGGCTACTACGAGCAGTACTTC.

The sample holds one count of this clonotype. A junction end diverges from the germline sequence, so it may reflect a read error. The rearrangement links TRBV6-1 to TRBJ1-6, with TRBD1 as a possible D gene (5 bases). Germline V gene data show CDR1 as MNHNS and CDR2 as SASEGT. The CDR3 extends over 15 amino acids. The CDR3 DNA follows: TGTGCCAGCAGGGACGGGGGTGCCGGAGCTTCACTCCTCCACTTT. Translated: CASRDGGAGASLLHF.

The genes are TRBV4-3 and TRBJ1-3; D is possibly TRBD1 (5 bases). The length of the CDR3 is 17 residues. Trimming pared 1 base from V and 0 bases from J, leaving 13 bases between. Germline values: CDR1 LGHNA, CDR2 YSLEER. The CDR3 protein is CASSQAPGLSSGNTIYF. The CDR3 nucleotides are TGCGCCAGCAGCCAAGCGCCAGGGTTGTCCTCTGGAAACACCATATATTTT.

Remarks on this clonotype: A read error may explain this, as a much larger clone is one base away. The rearrangement links TRBV6-5 to TRBJ2-1; a possible D gene is TRBD2 (6 bases). The CDR3 covers 17 residues. Germline CDR1 and CDR2: MNHEY and SVGAGI. V lost 7 bases and J 1 base, leaving 20 bases between the germline ends. The CDR3 spells CASMGLARGTSYNEQFF. CDR3 DNA sequence: TGTGCCAGCATGGGGCTAGCGCGAGGTACGTCCTACAATGAGCAGTTCTTC.

The genes are TRBV4-2 and TRBJ2-1; D possibly matches TRBD1 or TRBD2 (5 bases each). Deletions cut 3 bases from V and 14 bases from J, with 14 bases between. This CDR3 spans 12 amino acids. Germline values: CDR1 LGHNA, CDR2 YNFKEQ. The CDR3 is CASSHDWDEKFF. Here the CDR3 DNA reads TGTGCCAGCAGCCATGATTGGGACGAGAAGTTCTTC.

Of note for this clonotype: A far bigger clonotype differs at one base, so this is likely a read error. V gene TRBV6-6 combines with J gene TRBJ2-3; D gene ambiguous. Judging by the DNA end, TRBJ1-5 fits better; the J call may be wrong. This CDR3 is built from 11 residues. CDR1 and CDR2 (germline): MNHNY, SVGAGI (reference sequence). The CDR3 DNA sequence: TGTGCCAGCAGCTCAAGAGATACGCAGCATTTT. The encoded protein is CASSSRDTQHF.

Concerning this clonotype: One end of the junction is discordant with germline, which a read error may explain. The chain carries TRBV12-3 or TRBV12-4 and TRBJ2-1; 9 nucleotides agree with TRBD1. CDR3 length: 12 amino acids. The CDR3 protein is CASTPRGQGQVF. CDR3 nucleotide sequence: TGTGCCAGCACCCCCAGGGGACAGGGCCAGGTCTTC.

Concerning this clonotype: The conserved phenylalanine or tryptophan normally closing the CDR3 is absent here, so this likely arose from a read error. This chain links TRBV5-6 with TRBJ1-1; D possibly corresponds to TRBD1 (6 bases). V lost 6 bases and J lost 9, with 18 bases in between. CDR1 and CDR2 (germline): SGHDT, YYEEEE. The CDR3 is 13 residues long. CDR3 protein: CASTSTGRAKAFI. The CDR3 coding sequence is TGTGCCAGCACCTCGACAGGCAGGGCTAAAGCTTTCATT.